A selection of T cell receptor beta chains follows, all from one sample in a study of blood T cell repertoires in COVID-19. Sequencing used immunoSEQ multiplex PCR; TCRdb keeps in-frame clones, though not all of them. The table lists more than 120,000 clones, roughly 81% of them singletons, with over 2.5% in the top ten. The material sequenced was peripheral blood. The source of these receptors is a human donor with acute or convalescent COVID-19. The donor label of this sample is uncertain. Each CDR3 is given with its conserved first and last residue. Clone size is given for some rows only: seen once, a few or many times, or a class if the clone is expanded.

CDR3aa | v_gene | abundance
CASSLRAGDNEQFF | TRBV6-2/TRBV6-3 | once
CAAGTGGTDTQYF | TRBV24-1 | once
CASSNPGQGAGYTF | TRBV28 | -
CASRDSLKIDYEQYF | TRBV2 | -
CASSLAVPGLAASSYNEQFF | TRBV5-1 | -
CASSVANQRSTDTQYF | TRBV9 | -
CASSPGFRASNYGYTF | TRBV11-2 | -
CASSYVFSGLAFF | TRBV6-5 | -
CASSSPGLATDTQYF | TRBV7-3 | -
CASSQGLAGEPYNEQFF | TRBV4-2 | -
CATSRDRPGGLVNTEAFF | TRBV15 | -
CASSYSTDRDYEQYF | TRBV6-5 | -
CASSSEAWSTAGTDTQYF | TRBV5-1 | -
CASSTGLARNPAGETQYF | TRBV19 | -
CAIAQGAHQPQHF | TRBV19 | -
CASSLTGQGNQPQHF | TRBV7-9 | -
CASSLVTLSSGNTIYF | TRBV7-2 | -
CASSENTGSETQYF | TRBV7-8 | -
CASSRVSDEKLFF | TRBV6-5 | -
CASNPPRTPRGSQPQHF | TRBV5-8 | -
CAWSGTGRNSPLHF | TRBV30 | -
CASRKQGYSNQPQHF | TRBV6-5 | -
CASTEGQFEGRRYF | TRBV28 | -
CASNSGRAGETQYF | TRBV19 | -
CASSETGYAAAFF | TRBV6-1 | -
CASSPGALRAEAFF | TRBV6-5 | -
CASSYSLRPSLYGYTF | TRBV6-5 | -
CASSQGHSTGTTYEQYF | TRBV5-1 | few
CASRHKGGGGSEQYF | TRBV13 | many
CASSPQWTGTNEKLFF | TRBV5-6 | -
CASSPPDISVNEQYF | TRBV18 | few
CASSLNPGLPQSSTDTQYF | TRBV5-1 | -